The 22 T cell receptor beta chains below all came from one sample that was sequenced in a study of shared clonotypes between healthy human individuals. TCRdb's table, derived via immunoSEQ multiplex PCR, lists solely in-frame clones and lacks some. Of some 530,000 clones in the sample, more than 65% were seen once. Sequenced material: PBMCs. The receptors shown here come from a woman aged 40 to 49 in good health. Some clones in this sample may be carry-over from other donors' samples.

The genes are TRBV15 and TRBJ1-4, with a weak D call TRBD1 (5 bases). V lost 1 base to trimming and J lost 3 bases, with 9 bases between them. Germline-derived CDR1 and CDR2 are LNHNV and YYDKDF (reference sequence). The CDR3 runs to 15 residues. The CDR3 sequence: CATSRGGSPNEKLFF. In DNA, the CDR3 is TGTGCCACCAGCAGAGGGGGGTCACCTAATGAAAAACTGTTTTTT.

This clone was observed a single time. The chain has TRBV10-3 and TRBJ2-2, with D uncertain. Trimming pared 3 bases from V and 9 bases from J, leaving 5 bases between. Germline CDR1 reads ENHRY; CDR2 reads SYGVKD. The length of the CDR3 is 11 residues. The CDR3 loop reads CAISDFRELFF. The CDR3 nucleotides read TGTGCCATCAGTGATTTCAGGGAGCTGTTTTTT.

The chain employs TRBV28 and TRBJ1-1; D not resolved. Trimming took 7 bases from V and 0 from J, leaving 12 bases between them. CDR3 size: 14 residues. Germline CDR1 MDHEN, CDR2 SYDVKM. The CDR3 reads CASTLIRMNTEAFF. CDR3 DNA sequence: TGTGCCAGCACTCTAATACGCATGAACACTGAAGCTTTCTTT.

About this clone: This CDR3 is also generated by other DNA sequences in the sample. The rearrangement uses TRBV28 and TRBJ1-5; D unclear. The length of the CDR3 is 12 residues. Germline CDR1 and CDR2: MDHEN and SYDVKM. Trimming took off 8 bases at V and 0 bases at J, with 5 bases between the two ends. In DNA form, the CDR3 reads TGTGCCAGCCGCGATAGCAATCAGCCCCAGCATTTT. Amino acid sequence: CASRDSNQPQHF.

Remarks on this clone: With only one base between it and a far larger clone, this is likely a read error. The CDR3 DNA reads as TGTGCCAGCAGTGACTCGGGAACTAGCTGGAACAGTGAGCAGTTCTTC. Its translation: CASSDSGTSWNSEQFF. The chain has TRBV6-4 and TRBJ2-1, with D perhaps matching TRBD2 (6 bases). The CDR3 sequence is 16 residues long. The germline V gene has CDR1 MRHNA and CDR2 SNTAGT. The germline V and J ends were trimmed by 0 bases and 9 bases, with 18 bases remaining between them.

This clone has just a few counts. The CDR3 reads CASSYRWSTPGELFF. The DNA for the CDR3 is TGTGCCAGCAGTTACCGATGGTCTACCCCCGGGGAGCTGTTTTTT. V is TRBV6-5 and J is TRBJ2-2; D unresolved. This CDR3 is 15 amino acids long. Germline CDR1 and CDR2: MNHEY and SVGAGI. Trimming left V 2 bases short and J 6 bases short, with 13 bases between.

The chain couples TRBV7-2 to TRBJ2-3; 12 nucleotides line up with TRBD2. The CDR3 runs 16 residues. The V segment lost 2 bases and the J segment 6 bases; nucleotides outside the gene matches: 6. Germline-derived CDR1 and CDR2 are SGHTA and FQGNSA. This CDR3 is CASSLKSSGRGDTQYF. Here the CDR3 DNA reads TGTGCCAGCAGCTTAAAGTCTAGCGGGAGGGGGGATACGCAGTATTTT.

The genes are TRBV28 and TRBJ2-3; 7 nucleotides match TRBD1. The length of the CDR3 is 16 residues. The J segment lost 0 bases and the V segment lost 5 bases, leaving 8 bases of the junction unmatched. Germline V lookup: CDR1 MDHEN, CDR2 SYDVKM. CDR3 nucleotides: TGTGCCAGCAGTGACCCCTGGGACAGCAGCACAGATACGCAGTATTTT. It yields the protein CASSDPWDSSTDTQYF.

This clone was counted only a few times. The chain recombines TRBV7-8 with TRBJ2-7; TRBD2 is a possible D gene (5 bases). Germline CDR1 and CDR2: SGHVS and FQNEAQ. The CDR3 is made up of 15 amino acids. Trimming pared 5 bases from V and 0 bases from J, leaving 14 bases between. CDR3 sequence reads: CASSPAGELSYEQYF. CDR3 DNA sequence: TGTGCCAGCAGCCCCGCCGGGGAACTCTCCTACGAGCAGTACTTC.

In this sample, this clone turned up once. This likely came from a read error, as a far larger clone is one base away. The CDR3 region has the DNA TGCAGCGGGGACGTGACACCGAACACCGGGGAGCTGTTTTTT. It codes for CSGDVTPNTGELFF. The chain carries TRBV29-1 and TRBJ2-2, with D perhaps assigned TRBD1 or TRBD2 (5 bases each). CDR1 is SQVTM and CDR2 is ANQGSEA in the germline V gene. The V and J ends lost 7 bases and 0 bases respectively, with 12 bases between them. The CDR3 is 14 residues long.

The chain employs TRBV28 and TRBJ1-4, with a possible D match to TRBD1 (6 bases). CDR1 MDHEN and CDR2 SYDVKM come from the germline V gene. The V and J ends lost 5 bases and 4 bases respectively, with 14 bases between them. The CDR3 has 15 residues. As DNA, the CDR3 is TGTGCCAGCAGTCACGGGACAAGCCGTAATGAAAAACTGTTTTTT. This sequence encodes CASSHGTSRNEKLFF.

V is TRBV19 and J is TRBJ2-2, with TRBD1 identical over 9 bases. CDR3 size: 15 residues. Trimming took 5 bases from V and 7 from J; bases not matched to a gene: 8. Per the germline V gene, CDR1 is LNHDA and CDR2 is SQIVND (reference sequence). The CDR3 DNA sequence: TGTGCCAGTAGTCTCCGGACAGGGGAGAGCGGGGAGCTGTTTTTT. Protein: CASSLRTGESGELFF.

Remarks on this clone: Additional DNA sequences in this sample encode the identical CDR3. The chain carries TRBV18 and TRBJ1-1, with no clear D. V lost 6 bases and J 0 bases, leaving 11 bases between the germline ends. CDR1 KGHSH and CDR2 LQKENI come from the germline V gene. CDR3 length: 14 amino acids. In DNA, the CDR3 is TGTGCCAGCTCGCCCGCCGGCATGAACACTGAAGCTTTCTTT. This codes for CASSPAGMNTEAFF.

Details on this clone: A far larger clone differs by one base, so this is likely a read error. Distinct nucleotide sequences in the sample also encode this CDR3. This rearrangement joins TRBV28 to TRBJ2-2, with D possibly being TRBD1 or TRBD2 (5 bases each). Germline CDR1 MDHEN, CDR2 SYDVKM. The CDR3 sequence is 15 residues long. The CDR3 coding sequence is TGTGCCAGCAGTTTTCTGAGAAGGGGCACCGGGGAACTGTTTTTT. This encodes CASSFLRRGTGELFF.

This clone was seen only a few times. CDR3 loop: CASSLLGFSTDTQYF. The CDR3 region has the DNA TGCGCCAGCAGCTTGTTAGGGTTTAGCACAGATACGCAGTATTTT. This sequence joins TRBV5-1 and TRBJ2-3, with D uncertain. The CDR3 loop spans 15 amino acids. The germline V and J ends were trimmed by 1 base and 0 bases, with 9 bases remaining between them. Germline V gives CDR1 SGHRS, CDR2 YFSETQ.

Ten or more counts support this clone. This chain uses TRBV6-1 with TRBJ2-1; D perhaps matches TRBD2 (6 bases). CDR1 is MNHNS, CDR2 SASEGT, per germline. The CDR3 totals 15 residues. V lost 10 bases to trimming and J lost 8 bases, with 24 bases between them. The CDR3 DNA sequence: TGTGCCACCCATCCCCTGGGGAGGACTTGGGATGAGCAGTTCTTC. Its translation is CATHPLGRTWDEQFF.

This clone was detected ten times or more. Other DNA sequences in this specimen translate into the identical CDR3. The DNA for the CDR3 is TGTGCCAGCAGCTTCTCCTACAATGAGCAGTTCTTC. Translation gives CASSFSYNEQFF. The chain combines TRBV11-2 with TRBJ2-1; no clear D. Between the trimmed V and J ends, which lost 3 bases and 0 bases, there was a span of 0 bases. Germline assignment: CDR1 SGHAT and CDR2 FQNNGV. This CDR3 has 12 residues. Together with reference TRBV11-2 and TRBJ2-1, the CDR3 gives the full variable domain: EAGVAQSPRYKIIEKRQSVAFWCNPISGHATLYWYQQILGQGPKLLIQFQNNGVVDDSQLPKDRFSAERLKGVDSTLKIQPAKLEDSAVYLCASSFSYNEQFFGPGTRLTVL.

This rearrangement joins TRBV5-6 to TRBJ2-7; D is uncertain. Germline V gene lookup returns CDR1 SGHDT and CDR2 YYEEEE. There are 11 residues in the CDR3. Trimming shortened V by 3 bases and J by 7 bases, and 8 bases separated the two germline ends. The CDR3 is CASSSYLEQYF. The CDR3 DNA sequence: TGTGCCAGCAGCTCCTACTTAGAGCAGTACTTC.

V is TRBV28 and J is TRBJ2-3, with D perhaps matching TRBD2 (7 bases). Per germline, CDR1 MDHEN and CDR2 SYDVKM. Trimming pared 6 bases from V and 14 bases from J, leaving 24 bases between. CDR3 length equals 14 residues. The CDR3 is CASSSGTGGLNRYF. The CDR3 DNA follows: TGTGCCAGCAGCTCCGGGACGGGGGGCTTAAATCGGTATTTT.

A word on this clone: The same CDR3 also results from other DNA sequences found in this sample. This chain joins TRBV5-1 and TRBJ1-1, with D possibly being TRBD1 (6 bases). This CDR3 comprises 14 residues. In germline, CDR1 is SGHRS, CDR2 YFSETQ. Trimming stripped 0 bases from V and 1 base from J, with 7 bases between. CDR3 sequence reads: CASSLVGANTEAFF. CDR3 nucleotide sequence: TGCGCCAGCAGCTTGGTGGGGGCGAACACTGAAGCTTTCTTT.

The sample holds one count of this clone. The chain recombines TRBV29-1 with TRBJ1-5; TRBD1 aligns across 8 bases. In germline, CDR1 is SQVTM, CDR2 ANQGSEA. The CDR3 spans 12 residues. V lost 6 bases, J lost 5 bases, and 3 bases stayed unmatched. The CDR3 spells CSVAGGDQPQHF. The CDR3 DNA reads TGCAGCGTGGCAGGGGGCGATCAGCCCCAGCATTTT.

Points on this clone: With only one base between it and a far larger clone, this is likely a read error. At the DNA level, this CDR3 is encoded by other sequences in the same sample as well. The chain combines TRBV6-5 with TRBJ1-2; possibly TRBD1 for D (5 bases). The CDR3 consists of 12 residues. The germline V gene has CDR1 MNHEY and CDR2 SVGAGI. Written as DNA, the CDR3 is TGCGCCAGCAGCAGGGTTGGGGATGGCTACACCTTC. Its translation: CASSRVGDGYTF.